This TCR beta chain was captured by sequencing in a study of blood T cells in healthy people across ages. Broader study findings: Since the PBMCs were unsorted, naive and antigen-experienced cells could not be conclusively compared.

Turning to this clonotype: Its antigen is as yet unknown.

With a J-beta primer mix and a sample-barcoded 5' primer, a second PCR ran roughly 6 to 11 cycles. TCRdb reprocessed the 5' RACE reads with MiXCR, giving one entry per CDR3 protein. Of 1,100,000 or so distinct CDR3 sequences listed, roughly 45% are singletons. Donor samples were obtained from healthy Caucasian individuals from Russia, aged about 6 to 95. RNA extraction gave at least 5 micrograms of total RNA per sample. CDR1 and CDR2 from the germline V gene are SGHRS and YFSETQ. V lost 1 base and J lost 11; bases outside the gene matches: 11. CDR3 length: 15 amino acids. The rearrangement links TRBV5-1 to TRBJ2-5; 10 bases are shared with TRBD2. Specimen: blood. This TCR came from a woman aged 60-75 years in good health. DNA of the CDR3: TGCGCCAGCAGCTTGCTAGCGGGAGTCAACAATGAGCAGTACTTC. Residues: CASSLLAGVNNEQYF.